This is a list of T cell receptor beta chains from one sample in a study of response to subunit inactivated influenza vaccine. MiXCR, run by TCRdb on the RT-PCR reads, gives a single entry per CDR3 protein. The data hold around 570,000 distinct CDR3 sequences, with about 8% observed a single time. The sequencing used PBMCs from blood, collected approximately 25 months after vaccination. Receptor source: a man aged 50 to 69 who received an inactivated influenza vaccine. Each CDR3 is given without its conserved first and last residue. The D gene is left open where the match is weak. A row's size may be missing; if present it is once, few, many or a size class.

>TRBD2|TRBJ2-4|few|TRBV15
ATSRDWVSGGGQNIQY
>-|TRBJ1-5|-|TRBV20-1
SARGWDKNQPQH
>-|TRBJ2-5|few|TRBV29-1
SVEQLETQY
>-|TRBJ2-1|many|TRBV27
ASSLTAVGLANEQF
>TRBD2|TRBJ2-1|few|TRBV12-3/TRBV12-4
ASSPAGAWEQF
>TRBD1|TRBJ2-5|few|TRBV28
ASSPSGTGPGETQY
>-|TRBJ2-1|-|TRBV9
ASSPRTQYNEQF
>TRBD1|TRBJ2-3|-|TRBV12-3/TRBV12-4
ASSPGTGEGDTQY
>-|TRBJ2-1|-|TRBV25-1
ASSEPGSVNEQF
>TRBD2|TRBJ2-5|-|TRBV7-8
ASSLGLAASLY
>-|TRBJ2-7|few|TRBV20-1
SARPLDRAYEQY
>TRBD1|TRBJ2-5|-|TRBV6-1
ASTEDLTGGRTQY
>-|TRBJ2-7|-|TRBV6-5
ASSYSPSRPYEQY
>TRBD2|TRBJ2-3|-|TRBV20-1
SAIAGGVTQY
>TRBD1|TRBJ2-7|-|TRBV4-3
ASSQDIGRGREQY
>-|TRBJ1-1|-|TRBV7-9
ASRTTNTEAF
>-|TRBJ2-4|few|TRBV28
ASSTQTGSEY
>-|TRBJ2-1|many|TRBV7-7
ASSLGPRNNEQF
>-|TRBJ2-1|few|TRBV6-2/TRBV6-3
ASSYARQATLTEQF
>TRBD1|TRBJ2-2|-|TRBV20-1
SARVPGQGGVGELF
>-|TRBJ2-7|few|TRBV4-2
ASSRQGSGGSYEQY
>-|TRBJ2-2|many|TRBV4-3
ASSRRLGQAGELF
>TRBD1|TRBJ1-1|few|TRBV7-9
ASGLGQENTEAF
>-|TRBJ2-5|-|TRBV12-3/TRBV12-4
ASSPALQETQY
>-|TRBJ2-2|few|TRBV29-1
SVWVKATAGELF
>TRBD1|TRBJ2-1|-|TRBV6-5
ASSYSETGGGNEQF
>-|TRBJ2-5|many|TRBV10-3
AISETYLQETQY
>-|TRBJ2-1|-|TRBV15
ATSRVRLNEQF
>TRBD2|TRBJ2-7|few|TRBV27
ASSFGLAGLYEQY
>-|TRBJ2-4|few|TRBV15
ATSRPGTADIQY
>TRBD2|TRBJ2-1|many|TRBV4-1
ASSLRLAGTNEQF
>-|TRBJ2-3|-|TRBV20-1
SARAQGTDTQY
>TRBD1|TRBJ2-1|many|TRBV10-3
AISGRQGEVNEQF
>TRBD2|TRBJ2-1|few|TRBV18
ASSPGIAGVGEQF
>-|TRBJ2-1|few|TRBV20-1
SGIGNEQF
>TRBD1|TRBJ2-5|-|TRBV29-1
SVGDSPRETQY
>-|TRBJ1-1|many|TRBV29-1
SAYRGLNTEAF
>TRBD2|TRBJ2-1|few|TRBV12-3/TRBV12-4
ASSLPSGGDNEQF
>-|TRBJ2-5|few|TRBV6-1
ASRRTFMETQY
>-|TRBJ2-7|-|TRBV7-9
ASSLFDSSPYEQY
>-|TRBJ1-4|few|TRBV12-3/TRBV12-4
ASSLWGNGEKLF
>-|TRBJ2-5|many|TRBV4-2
ASSQEPPRISMQETQY
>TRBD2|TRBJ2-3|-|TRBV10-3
AISGLADSTDTQY
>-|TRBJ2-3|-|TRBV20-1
SARDLSKLPDTQY
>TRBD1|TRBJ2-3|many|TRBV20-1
SAKGRPDRDPDTQY
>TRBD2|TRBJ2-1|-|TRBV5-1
ASSRRLAGDEQF
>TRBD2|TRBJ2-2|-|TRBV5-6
ASTTGTSGRANTGELF
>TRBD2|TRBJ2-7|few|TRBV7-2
ASSLVTSGTGEQY
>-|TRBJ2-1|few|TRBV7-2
ASTKPGRLGSEQF
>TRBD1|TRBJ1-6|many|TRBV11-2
ASRQGADNSPLH
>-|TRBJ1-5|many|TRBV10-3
AISSRTDNQPQH
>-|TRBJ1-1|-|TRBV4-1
ASSQGVGMNTEAF
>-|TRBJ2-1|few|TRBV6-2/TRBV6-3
ASRHRVDYNEQF
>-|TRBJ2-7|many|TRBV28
ASSFVSSYEQY
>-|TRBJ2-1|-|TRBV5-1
ASSFSTSTRFNEQF